Sequencing of this TCR beta chain was carried out in a study of T-cell reconstitution after alpha-beta-depleted transplantation in children. The library targeted TCRbeta and was prepared with unique molecular identifiers. TCRdb used MiXCR to reprocess the PCR reads, holding one entry per CDR3 protein. The sample carries some 460,000 distinct CDR3 sequences, around 15% recorded once. This CDR3 is built from 17 residues. With 2 bases clipped from V and 5 bases from J, the junction kept 10 bases outside the gene matches. General study results and limits: T-cell numbers and diversity one year post-transplant derived largely from freshly generated T cells. Surviving recipient cells, namely T cells and thymic progenitors, were the source of high day-60 TCRbeta diversity in some patients. In patients about two months after transplant, alpha-beta T cells reportedly arose from several hundred expanded graft clones.

This clonotype was seen only a few times. Its antigen is as yet unknown. Sequences were derived from PBMCs, mostly from graft donor cells, sampled 360 days after TCRalphabeta/CD19-depleted stem cell transplant. This TCR was recovered from a boy less than two years old who had a stem cell transplant for Wiskott-Aldrich syndrome, so the T cells may come from the graft donor. The chain carries TRBV12-3 or TRBV12-4 and TRBJ2-3; 10 bases agree with TRBD1. The CDR3 sequence: CASSLSPRDRGRDTQYF. In nucleotides, the CDR3 is TGTGCCAGCAGTTTATCCCCCCGGGACAGGGGACGAGATACGCAGTATTTT.